Following are 32 T cell receptor beta chains from one sample sequenced in a study of cytomegalovirus exposure and HLA in healthy donors. It was with 60 Vbeta and 13 Jbeta primers that the PCR ran. TCRdb keeps only in-frame clones here, not all; method: immunoSEQ multiplex PCR. The sample lists some 70,000 clones, more than 75% occurring once. The specimen sequenced was PBMCs. Receptors originate from a man between 18 and 29 years old in good health and CMV-seronegative.

The CDR3 loop reads CASSPQPLRTSGGSGDTQYF. In DNA form, the CDR3 reads TGTGCCAGCAGCCCCCAACCCCTCCGGACTAGCGGGGGGTCGGGAGATACGCAGTATTTT. The V and J genes are TRBV4-2 and TRBJ2-3; 14 nucleotides line up with TRBD2. This CDR3 comprises 20 residues. With V trimmed by 4 bases and J by 5 bases, 17 bases remained unmatched. Germline assignment: CDR1 LGHNA and CDR2 YNFKEQ.

This chain uses TRBV10-1 with TRBJ2-7; maybe TRBD2 (6 bases). The CDR3 extends over 13 amino acids. Germline lookup yields CDR1 WNHNN and CDR2 SYGVQD (reference sequence). Trimming removed 0 bases from V and 6 bases from J, with 9 bases in between. DNA of the CDR3: TGCGCCAGCAGTGAGTCAGGGAGGAGCGAGCAGTACTTC. This translates into CASSESGRSEQYF.

The chain has TRBV10-2 and TRBJ2-1; 10 nucleotides agree with TRBD2. The CDR3 is 17 amino acids. Trimming removed 8 bases from V and 6 bases from J; junction bases left unmatched: 16. Per the germline V gene, CDR1 is WSHSY and CDR2 is SAAADI. CDR3 protein: CASSEITMSGGANEQFF. The CDR3, as DNA: TGCGCCAGCTCGGAAATAACTATGAGCGGGGGGGCCAATGAGCAGTTCTTC.

This rearrangement joins TRBV5-1 to TRBJ2-3, with 10 nucleotides matching TRBD2. This CDR3 contains 16 residues. Germline V CDR1 and CDR2: SGHRS, YFSETQ. The V gene end was trimmed by 4 bases and the J gene end by 0 bases; junction bases not matched to a gene: 5. In nucleotides, the CDR3 is TGCGCCAGCAGCCCCGGACTAGCGGAAAGCACAGATACGCAGTATTTT. This gives the protein CASSPGLAESTDTQYF.

The chain combines TRBV5-1 with TRBJ1-4; a possible D gene is TRBD1 (6 bases). Trimming stripped 4 bases from V and 8 bases from J, with 18 bases between. Per germline, CDR1 SGHRS and CDR2 YFSETQ. The CDR3 consists of 15 residues. DNA of the CDR3: TGCGCCAGCAGCCCCAACAGGGCCTTAGGGGAAAAACTGTTTTTT. It specifies CASSPNRALGEKLFF.

The chain employs TRBV19 and TRBJ2-4; 12 nucleotides line up with TRBD1. CDR1 is LNHDA and CDR2 is SQIVND in the germline V gene (reference sequence). This CDR3 is 15 amino acids long. V lost 4 bases to trimming and J lost 6 bases; unmatched junction nucleotides: 4. The CDR3 DNA is TGTGCCAGTAGTAGACCGGGACAGGGGGCAAACATTCAGTACTTC. Translated, it gives CASSRPGQGANIQYF.

Here the CDR3 DNA reads TGTGCCAGCAGTTACGTCGGGACAGTCACAGATACGCAGTATTTT. It encodes CASSYVGTVTDTQYF. This chain connects TRBV6-6 to TRBJ2-3; TRBD1 agrees at 7 bases. The CDR3 sequence is 15 residues long. With V trimmed by 2 bases and J by 2 bases, 4 bases remained unmatched. Per the germline V gene, CDR1 is MNHNY and CDR2 is SVGAGI (reference sequence).

The chain links TRBV2 to TRBJ2-2; D may be TRBD1 (5 bases). The CDR3 extends over 14 amino acids. Germline assignment: CDR1 SNHLY and CDR2 FYNNEI. V was clipped by 5 bases and J by 6 bases, with 13 bases between them. The CDR3: CASSPRQWPGELFF. The CDR3 region has the DNA TGTGCCAGCAGTCCCCGACAGTGGCCCGGGGAGCTGTTTTTT.

The gene calls are TRBV9 and TRBJ2-2; D gene ambiguous. V was clipped by 0 bases and J by 0 bases, with 9 bases between them. The CDR3 runs to 16 residues. Germline CDR1 is SGDLS and CDR2 is YYNGEE. The CDR3 here is CASSVARFANTGELFF. The CDR3 nucleotides are TGTGCCAGCAGCGTAGCTAGATTCGCGAACACCGGGGAGCTGTTTTTT.

This chain links TRBV29-1 with TRBJ2-7, with 7 bases identical to TRBD2. Unmatched junction bases numbered 7, after V lost 5 bases and J lost 0 bases. Germline values: CDR1 SQVTM, CDR2 ANQGSEA. The length of the CDR3 is 14 residues. DNA for the CDR3: TGCAGCGTTCGGGGCGGGGGAAGCTCCTACGAGCAGTACTTC. Residues: CSVRGGGSSYEQYF.

This clone was seen a few times. The rearrangement uses TRBV18 and TRBJ2-7; TRBD2 might be the D (6 bases). Germline V CDR1 and CDR2: KGHSH, LQKENI. V shed 2 bases and J shed 4 bases, with 9 bases lying between them. The CDR3 is 13 residues long. DNA for the CDR3: TGTGCCAGCTCACCAGGGACTGAGTACGAGCAGTACGTC. Translated: CASSPGTEYEQYV.

Notes on this clone: A junction end diverges from the germline sequence, so it may reflect a read error. The V call is TRBV7-9, the J call TRBJ1-2, with a weak D call TRBD1 (5 bases). The CDR3 is 12 amino acids. CDR1 and CDR2 from the germline V gene are SEHNR and FQNEAQ (reference sequence). Here the CDR3 reads CSSSFRADGYTF. The CDR3 DNA is TGTTCCAGCAGCTTCAGGGCCGATGGCTACACCTTC.

V gene TRBV5-4 combines with J gene TRBJ1-2; tentative D call: TRBD1 (6 bases). The CDR3 runs 12 residues. Germline CDR1 reads SGHNT; CDR2 reads YYREEE (reference sequence). V gave up 4 bases and J gave up 6 bases, with 10 bases separating them. The CDR3 region has the DNA TGTGCCAGCAGCCCACAGGGTCATGGCTACACCTTC. Its translation is CASSPQGHGYTF.

The V gene is TRBV5-6, the J gene TRBJ2-7; TRBD1 aligns across 8 bases. This CDR3 has 15 amino acids. Germline V CDR1 and CDR2: SGHDT, YYEEEE. V dropped 4 bases and J dropped 2; count of bases not matched to a gene: 8. The CDR3 coding sequence is TGTGCCAGCAGCCGTATTGGACAGGGAGCCTACGAGCAGTACGTC. Protein sequence: CASSRIGQGAYEQYV.

The chain couples TRBV4-2 to TRBJ1-5; 8 bases align to TRBD1. CDR3 length: 17 residues. CDR1 LGHNA and CDR2 YNFKEQ come from the germline V gene. J gave up 0 bases and V 1 base, and 5 bases lay outside the gene matches. CDR3 DNA sequence: TGTGCCAGCAGCCAAGTCGCCAGGGGGCCTAGCAATCAGCCCCAGCATTTT. Translation: CASSQVARGPSNQPQHF.

V gene TRBV5-4 combines with J gene TRBJ2-3; 9 positions agree with TRBD2. This CDR3 is 14 amino acids long. The junction had 2 bases not matched to a gene; V was cut back by 0 bases and J by 6 bases. From germline, CDR1 is SGHNT and CDR2 YYREEE (reference sequence). CDR3 sequence reads: CASSLAGLADTQYF. The CDR3 DNA reads TGTGCCAGCAGCTTGGCTGGACTAGCGGATACGCAGTATTTT.

In this sample, this clone turned up a few times. The chain carries TRBV28 and TRBJ1-2, with D perhaps TRBD1 (6 bases). In germline, CDR1 is MDHEN, CDR2 SYDVKM. This CDR3 is built from 12 residues. The V and J ends lost 7 bases and 8 bases respectively, with 14 bases between them. This CDR3 is CASTPGVGGYTF. The CDR3 nucleotides read TGTGCCAGCACTCCAGGGGTGGGGGGCTACACCTTC.

The chain recombines TRBV7-9 with TRBJ2-3; possible D gene TRBD2, 6 bases. Trimming shortened V by 8 bases and J by 4 bases, and 13 bases separated the two germline ends. The CDR3 has 13 residues. The germline gives CDR1 SEHNR, CDR2 FQNEAQ (reference sequence). CDR3 region: CASGFGGSDTQYF. CDR3 bases: TGTGCCAGCGGGTTCGGGGGTTCAGATACGCAGTATTTT.

This sequence joins TRBV28 and TRBJ1-1; maybe TRBD1 (5 bases). The CDR3 length is 14 residues. Trimming left V 6 bases short and J 6 bases short, with 17 bases between. Germline CDR1 is MDHEN and CDR2 is SYDVKM. CDR3 in DNA: TGTGCCAGCAGCCGCACACGGGAGGGGCCTGAAGCTTTCTTT. It codes for CASSRTREGPEAFF.

The chain joins TRBV11-3 to TRBJ2-3, with 8 bases that match TRBD2. V trimming: 3 bases; J trimming: 1 base; junction bases outside the gene matches: 3. This CDR3 is built from 15 residues. Germline values: CDR1 SGHNT, CDR2 YENEEA. CDR3 DNA sequence: TGTGCCAGCAGCTTGGGTAGCGGGGGCACAGATACGCAGTATTTT. Translation gives CASSLGSGGTDTQYF.

This chain joins TRBV7-6 and TRBJ1-5, with D perhaps TRBD1 (5 bases). This CDR3 region has 16 residues. The V end lost 5 bases, the J end lost 6 bases, and 20 bases lay between the germline ends. Germline V gene lookup returns CDR1 SGHVS and CDR2 FNYEAQ. The CDR3 bases are TGTGCCAGCAGCCCCTCCGACAGACTAGCGGCTCAGCCCCAGCATTTT. It encodes CASSPSDRLAAQPQHF.

V usage is TRBV7-2 and J usage is TRBJ2-4; D is ambiguous. V gave up 5 bases and J gave up 5 bases, with 16 bases separating them. CDR1 is SGHTA and CDR2 is FQGNSA in the germline V gene. CDR3 length equals 15 residues. The DNA of the CDR3 is TGTGCCAGCAGCCCAAAGTTTGGCGAGGAAAACATTCAGTACTTC. Its protein product is CASSPKFGEENIQYF.

The chain has TRBV5-1 and TRBJ2-2, with a possible D match to TRBD1 (5 bases). CDR1 is SGHRS, CDR2 YFSETQ, per germline. The CDR3 has 15 amino acids. The ends were cut back, 4 bases at V and 1 base at J, with 11 bases in the middle. CDR3 in amino acids: CASSPGAENTGELFF. CDR3 sequence (DNA): TGCGCCAGCAGCCCTGGGGCGGAGAACACCGGGGAGCTGTTTTTT.

This chain connects TRBV4-2 to TRBJ1-5; D might be TRBD1 (6 bases). Germline assignment: CDR1 LGHNA and CDR2 YNFKEQ. With 4 bases removed from V and 5 bases from J, the gap between germline ends came to 18 bases. This CDR3 comprises 16 residues. The CDR3 spells CASSPHPQGVDQPQHF. CDR3 DNA: TGTGCCAGCAGCCCCCACCCACAGGGAGTTGATCAGCCCCAGCATTTT.

V is TRBV5-4 and J is TRBJ1-6; 10 nucleotides line up with TRBD1. V shed 2 bases, J shed 11 bases, and the junction held 4 bases outside the gene matches. Germline V lookup: CDR1 SGHNT, CDR2 YYREEE (reference sequence). The CDR3 is 14 amino acids. The CDR3 DNA reads TGTGCCAGCAGCTTTCGGACAGGGGGTGCACCCCTCCACTTT. Encoded protein: CASSFRTGGAPLHF.

The chain is built from TRBV5-4 and TRBJ2-5, with 10 bases that match TRBD2. Germline values: CDR1 SGHNT, CDR2 YYREEE (reference sequence). Trimming removed 7 bases from V and 5 bases from J; junction bases left unmatched: 17. CDR3 length equals 17 residues. This chain's CDR3 is CASYDLLAGATRETQYF. The CDR3 nucleotides read TGTGCCAGCTACGACCTCCTAGCGGGGGCCACAAGGGAGACCCAGTACTTC.

V gene TRBV5-1 combines with J gene TRBJ1-3; D call uncertain. Germline V gives CDR1 SGHRS, CDR2 YFSETQ. The CDR3 covers 17 residues. The V end lost 1 base, the J end lost 0 bases, and 14 bases lay between the germline ends. Here the CDR3 reads CASSLSGPANSGNTIYF. As DNA, the CDR3 is TGCGCCAGCAGCTTGTCTGGGCCGGCGAACTCTGGAAACACCATATATTTT.

This clone turned up a few times. The chain is built from TRBV5-6 and TRBJ2-7, with TRBD1 matching over 8 bases. Trimming took 3 bases from V and 3 from J; bases not matched to a gene: 8. The germline CDR1 and CDR2 sequences are SGHDT and YYEEEE. The CDR3 is 15 residues long. CDR3 nucleotide sequence: TGTGCCAGCAGCTACAAAGGACAGGGAAACTACGAGCAGTACGTC. Encoded protein: CASSYKGQGNYEQYV.

This clone was observed a few times. CDR3: CSVDGQGAQNTEAFF. For the CDR3, the DNA is TGCAGCGTCGACGGACAGGGGGCGCAGAACACTGAAGCTTTCTTT. This chain connects TRBV29-1 to TRBJ1-1, with 11 bases lining up with TRBD1. The trim removed 6 bases at V and 1 base at J, leaving 7 bases unmatched. Per the germline V gene, CDR1 is SQVTM and CDR2 is ANQGSEA. The CDR3 is 15 amino acids.

The chain combines TRBV5-1 with TRBJ1-2; 11 nucleotides match TRBD1. In germline, CDR1 is SGHRS, CDR2 YFSETQ. This CDR3 contains 14 residues. CDR3 nucleotides: TGCGCAAATCGGGGACAGGGGGGGGGCTATGGCTACACCTTC. The encoded protein is CANRGQGGGYGYTF.

The chain couples TRBV27 to TRBJ2-6; 8 bases are shared with TRBD1. J gave up 1 base and V 5 bases, and 10 bases lay outside the gene matches. This CDR3 is 18 amino acids long. Germline-derived CDR1 and CDR2 are MNHEY and SMNVEV (reference sequence). CDR3 loop: CASSPSGGRGSGANVLTF. The CDR3 DNA follows: TGTGCCAGCAGTCCATCAGGGGGCAGGGGTTCTGGGGCCAACGTCCTGACTTTC.

The DNA for the CDR3 is TGTGCCAGCAGCGTAGGGCCAGAGGGTGGGAACACTGAAGCTTTCTTT. It is translated as CASSVGPEGGNTEAFF. V and J are TRBV9 and TRBJ1-1; no firm D call. This CDR3 comprises 16 residues. Germline lookup yields CDR1 SGDLS and CDR2 YYNGEE. Trimming left V 0 bases short and J 1 base short, with 13 bases between. Looking up the rest from reference TRBV9 and TRBJ1-1 gives the full variable domain: DSGVTQTPKHLITATGQRVTLRCSPRSGDLSVYWYQQSLDQGLQFLIQYYNGEERAKGNILERFSAQQFPDLHSELNLSSLELGDSALYFCASSVGPEGGNTEAFFGQGTRLTVV.